This T cell receptor beta chain originates from a study of T cells in Graves' hyperthyroidism and ophthalmopathy. General study findings and limits: A model built on 13 V-J features separated ophthalmopathy from stable hyperthyroidism. Most thyroid clonotypes expanded above 0.001 appeared in blood too.

TCR beta CDR3 regions were amplified from RNA. A set of HTBI primers served as the primers for a first-round RT-PCR of the TCR CDR3. TCRdb passed the multiplex PCR reads through MiXCR, listing each CDR3 protein once. The sample yields around 530,000 distinct CDR3 sequences, about a sixth seen once. In its sample, this clonotype was seen many times. Its antigen is unknown. The germline V gene encodes CDR1 ENHRY and CDR2 SYGVKD. The V gene lost 10 bases and the J gene lost 1 base, with 19 bases spanning the gap. This CDR3 comprises 15 residues. The chain recombines TRBV10-3 with TRBJ2-5, with D possibly being TRBD1 (6 bases). The source material was blood. The sequence came from a woman aged 18-30 years with Graves' ophthalmopathy. This CDR3 is CATLGSTGPQETQYF. The DNA for the CDR3 is TGTGCCACCCTCGGGTCAACAGGGCCCCAAGAGACCCAGTACTTC.